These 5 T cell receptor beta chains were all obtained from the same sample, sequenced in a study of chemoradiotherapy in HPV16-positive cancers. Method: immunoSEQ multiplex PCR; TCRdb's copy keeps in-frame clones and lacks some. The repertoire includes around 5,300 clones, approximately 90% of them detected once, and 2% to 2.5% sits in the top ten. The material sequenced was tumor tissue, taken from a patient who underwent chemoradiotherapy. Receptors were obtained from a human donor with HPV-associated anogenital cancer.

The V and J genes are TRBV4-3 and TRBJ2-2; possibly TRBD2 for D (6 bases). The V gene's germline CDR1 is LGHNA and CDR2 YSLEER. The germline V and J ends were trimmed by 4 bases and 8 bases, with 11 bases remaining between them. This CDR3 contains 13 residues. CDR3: CASSRIRGGELFF. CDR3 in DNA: TGCGCCAGCAGCCGGATCCGGGGGGGGGAGCTGTTTTTT.

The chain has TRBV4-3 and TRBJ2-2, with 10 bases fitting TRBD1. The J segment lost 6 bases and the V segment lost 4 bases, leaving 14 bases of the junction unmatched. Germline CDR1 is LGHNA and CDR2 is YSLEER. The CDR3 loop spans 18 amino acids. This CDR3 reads CASSRRPLGTGEAGELFF. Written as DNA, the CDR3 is TGCGCCAGCAGCCGGCGTCCGCTTGGGACAGGGGAGGCCGGGGAGCTGTTTTTT.

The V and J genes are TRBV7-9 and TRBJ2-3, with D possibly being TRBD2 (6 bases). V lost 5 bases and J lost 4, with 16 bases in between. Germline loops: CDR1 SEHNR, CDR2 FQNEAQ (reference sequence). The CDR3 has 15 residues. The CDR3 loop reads CASSPITGAADTQYF. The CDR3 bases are TGTGCCAGCAGCCCGATAACGGGAGCCGCAGATACGCAGTATTTT.

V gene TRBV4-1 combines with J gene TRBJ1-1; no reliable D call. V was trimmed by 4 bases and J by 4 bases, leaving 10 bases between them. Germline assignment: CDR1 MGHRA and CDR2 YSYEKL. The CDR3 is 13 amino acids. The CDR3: CASSLGSGTEAFF. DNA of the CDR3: TGCGCCAGCAGCCTAGGGTCTGGCACTGAAGCTTTCTTT.

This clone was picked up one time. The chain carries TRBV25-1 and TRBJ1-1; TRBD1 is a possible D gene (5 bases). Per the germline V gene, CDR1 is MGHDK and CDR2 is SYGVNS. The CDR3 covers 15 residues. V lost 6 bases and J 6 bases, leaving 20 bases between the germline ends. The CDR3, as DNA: TGTGCCAGCAGACTGGGTTGGGGCGAAGGCGCTGAAGCTTTCTTT. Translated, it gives CASRLGWGEGAEAFF. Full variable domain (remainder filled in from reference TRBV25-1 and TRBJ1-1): EADIYQTPRYLVIGTGKKITLECSQTMGHDKMYWYQQDPGMELHLIHYSYGVNSTEKGDLSSESTVSRIRTEHFPLTLESARPSHTSQYLCASRLGWGEGAEAFFGQGTRLTVV.